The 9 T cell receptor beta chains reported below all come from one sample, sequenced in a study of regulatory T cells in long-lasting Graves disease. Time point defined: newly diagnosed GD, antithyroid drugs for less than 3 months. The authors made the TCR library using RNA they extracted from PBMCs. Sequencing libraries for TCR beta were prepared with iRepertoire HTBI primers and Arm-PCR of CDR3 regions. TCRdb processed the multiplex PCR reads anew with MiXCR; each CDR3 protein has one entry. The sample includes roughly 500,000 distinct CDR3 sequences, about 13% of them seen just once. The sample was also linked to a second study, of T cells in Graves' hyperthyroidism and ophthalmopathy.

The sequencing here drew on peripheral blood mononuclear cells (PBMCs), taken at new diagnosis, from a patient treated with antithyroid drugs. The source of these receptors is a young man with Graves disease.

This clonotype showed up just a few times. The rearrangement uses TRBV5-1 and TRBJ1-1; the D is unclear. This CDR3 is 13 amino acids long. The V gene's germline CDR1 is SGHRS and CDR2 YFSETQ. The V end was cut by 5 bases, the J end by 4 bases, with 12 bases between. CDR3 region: CASSSRESTEAFF. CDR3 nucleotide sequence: TGCGCCAGCAGTTCTAGGGAGAGCACTGAAGCTTTCTTT.

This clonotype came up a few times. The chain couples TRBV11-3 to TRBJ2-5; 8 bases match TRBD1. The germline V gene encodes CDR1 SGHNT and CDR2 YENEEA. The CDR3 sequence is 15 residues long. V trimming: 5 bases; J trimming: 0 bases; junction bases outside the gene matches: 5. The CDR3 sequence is CASSRGQADQETQYF. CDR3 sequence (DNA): TGTGCCAGCAGCCGGGGACAGGCCGACCAAGAGACCCAGTACTTC. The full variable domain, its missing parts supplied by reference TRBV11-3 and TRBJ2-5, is EAGVVQSPRYKIIEKKQPVAFWCNPISGHNTLYWYLQNLGQGPELLIRYENEEAVDDSQLPKDRFSAERLKGVDSTLKIQPAELGDSAVYLCASSRGQADQETQYFGPGTRLLVL.

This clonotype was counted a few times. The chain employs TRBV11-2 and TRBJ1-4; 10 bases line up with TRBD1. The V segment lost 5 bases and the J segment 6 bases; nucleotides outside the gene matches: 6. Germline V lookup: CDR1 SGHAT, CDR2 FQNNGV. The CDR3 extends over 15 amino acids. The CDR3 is CASSAGQGGYEKLFF. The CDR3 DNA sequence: TGTGCCAGCAGCGCCGGACAGGGGGGCTATGAAAAACTGTTTTTT.

CDR3 DNA sequence: TGCGCCAGCAGCTTGGAAGTTTTGAACACTGAAGCTTTCTTT. Its translation is CASSLEVLNTEAFF. The rearrangement uses TRBV5-1 and TRBJ1-1, with D uncertain. V lost 0 bases and J lost 0, with 6 bases in between. The CDR3 is 14 amino acids. Germline CDR1 is SGHRS and CDR2 is YFSETQ.

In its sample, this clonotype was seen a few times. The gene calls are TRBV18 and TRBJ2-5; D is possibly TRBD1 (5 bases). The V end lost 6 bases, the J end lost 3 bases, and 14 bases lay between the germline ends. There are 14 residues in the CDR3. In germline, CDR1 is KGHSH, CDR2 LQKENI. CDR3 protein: CASSERGGEETQYF. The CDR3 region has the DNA TGTGCCAGCTCGGAAAGGGGCGGCGAAGAGACCCAGTACTTC.

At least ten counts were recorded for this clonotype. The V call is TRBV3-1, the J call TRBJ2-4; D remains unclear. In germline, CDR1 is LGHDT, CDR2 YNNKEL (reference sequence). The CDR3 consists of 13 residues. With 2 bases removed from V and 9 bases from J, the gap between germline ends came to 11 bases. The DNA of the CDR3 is TGTGCCAGCAGCCAATATGGCGAGGCCATTCAGTACTTC. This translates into CASSQYGEAIQYF.

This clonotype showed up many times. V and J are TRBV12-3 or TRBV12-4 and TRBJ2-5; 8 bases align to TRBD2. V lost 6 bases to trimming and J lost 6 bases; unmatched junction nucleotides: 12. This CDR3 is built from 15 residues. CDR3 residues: CASSTEANSGKTQYF. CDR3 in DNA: TGTGCCAGCAGCACCGAAGCGAATAGCGGGAAGACCCAGTACTTC.

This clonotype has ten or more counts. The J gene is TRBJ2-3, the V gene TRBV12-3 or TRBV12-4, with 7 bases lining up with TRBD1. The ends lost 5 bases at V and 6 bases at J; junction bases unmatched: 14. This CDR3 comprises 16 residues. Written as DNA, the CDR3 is TGTGCCAGCAGTACCTCCTATTATTCCAGGGGGGATACGCAGTATTTT. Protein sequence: CASSTSYYSRGDTQYF.

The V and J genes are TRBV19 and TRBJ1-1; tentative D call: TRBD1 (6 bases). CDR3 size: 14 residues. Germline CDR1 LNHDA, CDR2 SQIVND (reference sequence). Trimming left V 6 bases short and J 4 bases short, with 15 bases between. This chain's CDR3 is CASSHGGGSTEAFF. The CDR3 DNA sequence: TGTGCCAGTAGCCACGGGGGGGGCTCCACTGAAGCTTTCTTT.